These 2 T cell receptor beta chains were sequenced from one sample in a study of T cell responses to AZD1222 COVID-19 vaccine. Sequenced by immunoSEQ multiplex PCR; TCRdb stores in-frame clones only, minus some. The sample has 75,000 to 100,000 clones, 80% to 90% seen once. The source was peripheral blood, collected on day 0 of AZD1222 vaccination. These TCRs come from an adult in good health.

A single count supports this clone. The CDR3 sequence: CASSLEQETQYF. The DNA for the CDR3 is TGCGCCAGCAGCTTGGAGCAAGAGACCCAGTACTTC. The V call is TRBV5-1, the J call TRBJ2-5; the D is unclear. Trimming removed 0 bases from V and 2 bases from J, with 2 bases in between. Per germline, CDR1 SGHRS and CDR2 YFSETQ. This CDR3 contains 12 residues.

This chain connects TRBV18 to TRBJ1-5; 7 positions agree with TRBD1. The trim removed 0 bases at V and 7 bases at J, leaving 6 bases unmatched. Germline CDR1 KGHSH, CDR2 LQKENI. The CDR3 consists of 15 residues. This chain's CDR3 is CASSPPSSRGQPQHF. In DNA form, the CDR3 reads TGTGCCAGCTCACCACCGAGTTCCAGGGGGCAGCCCCAGCATTTT.